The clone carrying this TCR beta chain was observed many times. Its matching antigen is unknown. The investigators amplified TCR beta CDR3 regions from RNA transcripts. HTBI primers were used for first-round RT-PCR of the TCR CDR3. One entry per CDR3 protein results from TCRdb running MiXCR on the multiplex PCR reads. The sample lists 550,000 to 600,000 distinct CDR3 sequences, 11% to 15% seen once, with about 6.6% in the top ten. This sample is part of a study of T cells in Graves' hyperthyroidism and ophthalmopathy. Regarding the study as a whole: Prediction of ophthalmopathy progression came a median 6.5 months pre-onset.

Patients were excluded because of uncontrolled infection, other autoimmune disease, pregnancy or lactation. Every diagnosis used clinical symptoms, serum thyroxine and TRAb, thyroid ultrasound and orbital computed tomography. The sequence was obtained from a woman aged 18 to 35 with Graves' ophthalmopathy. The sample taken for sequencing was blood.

CDR3 protein: CASSGEFGKSYNEQFF. CDR3 in DNA: TGTGCCAGCAGTGGGGAGTTTGGCAAATCCTACAATGAGCAGTTCTTC. The chain combines TRBV6-4 with TRBJ2-1, with D tentatively TRBD2 (5 bases). The CDR3 runs to 16 residues. The V end lost 4 bases, the J end lost 1 base, and 14 bases lay between the germline ends. CDR1 MRHNA and CDR2 SNTAGT come from the germline V gene.